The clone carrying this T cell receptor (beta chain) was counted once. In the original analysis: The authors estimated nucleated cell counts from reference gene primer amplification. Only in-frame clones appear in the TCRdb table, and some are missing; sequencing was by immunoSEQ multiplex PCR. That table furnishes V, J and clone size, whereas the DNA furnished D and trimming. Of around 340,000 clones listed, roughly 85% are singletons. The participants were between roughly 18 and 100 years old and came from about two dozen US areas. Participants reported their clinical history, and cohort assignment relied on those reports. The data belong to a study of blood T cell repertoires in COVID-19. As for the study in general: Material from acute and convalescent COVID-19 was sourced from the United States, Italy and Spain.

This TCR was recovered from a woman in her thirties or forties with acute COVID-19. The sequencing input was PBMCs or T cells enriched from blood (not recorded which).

In nucleotides, the CDR3 is TGTGCCAGCAGGGTAGACAGGTCCTTTGCAACTAATGAAAAACTGTTTTTT. Its translation is CASRVDRSFATNEKLFF. J is TRBJ1-4 and V is TRBV28, with a possible D match to TRBD1 (6 bases). CDR3 length: 17 amino acids. V shed 6 bases and J shed 0 bases, with 17 bases lying between them. CDR1 is MDHEN and CDR2 is SYDVKM in the germline V gene.